These 23 T cell receptor beta chains came from one sample sequenced in a study of identifying expanded T cells in peripheral blood (dated by TCRdb to between 2019 and 2020). The protocol used for the library was the immunoSEQ multiplex PCR assay. Entries here come from immuneACCESS through TCRdb and include only in-frame sequences with V and J called. Some clones fail to appear in such tables; in the studies checked, an unresolved V gene covers under half of the shortfall, and the cause of the remainder is unknown. Here the sample has around 95,000 clones; 88% occur a single time. The ten top clones hold 5.5% to 6.5% of the sample. The source material was blood. The receptors shown here come from a person aged 18-70 years in good health.

The chain carries TRBV12-2 and TRBJ1-1; the table gives TRBD1 as D, unverified against the DNA. TRBV12-2 is shown as a pseudogene. This CDR3 region has 15 residues. The CDR3: CASRHFRRDRPEAFF. The CDR3, as DNA: TGTGCAAGTCGCCATTTCCGCCGGGACAGACCTGAAGCTTTCTTT.

The V and J genes are TRBV5-4 and TRBJ2-1, with 10 bases fitting TRBD2. J was trimmed by 3 bases and V by 4 bases; bases with no gene match: 4. Germline V gives CDR1 SGHNT, CDR2 YYREEE (reference sequence). This CDR3 has 15 residues. The CDR3 DNA reads as TGTGCCAGCAGCGTGGGACTAGCGATCTACAATGAGCAGTTCTTC. Translating it yields CASSVGLAIYNEQFF.

The rearrangement links TRBV7-2 to TRBJ1-6; tentatively, D is TRBD1 (5 bases). V lost 2 bases to trimming and J lost 6 bases, with 11 bases between them. Germline V gives CDR1 SGHTA, CDR2 FQGNSA. CDR3 length equals 15 residues. The CDR3 region has the DNA TGTGCCAGCAGCTTAAGACAGAGTCTTAATTCACCCCTCCACTTT. It encodes CASSLRQSLNSPLHF.

A single count supports this clone. The J gene is TRBJ2-2, the V gene TRBV29-1; maybe TRBD1 (6 bases). CDR3 length: 14 residues. V lost 5 bases, J lost 2 bases, and 12 bases lay in between. Germline V gene sequence: CDR1 SQVTM, CDR2 ANQGSEA. This CDR3 is CSVIGQLNTGELFF. DNA of the CDR3: TGCAGCGTTATCGGACAGCTAAACACCGGGGAGCTGTTTTTT.

The chain links TRBV7-9 to TRBJ1-3; D is unclear. This CDR3 contains 13 residues. With 5 bases removed from V and 0 bases from J, the gap between germline ends came to 5 bases. Germline V gene lookup returns CDR1 SEHNR and CDR2 FQNEAQ (reference sequence). CDR3 in DNA: TGTGCCAGCAGCCCTACCTCTGGAAACACCATATATTTT. It yields the protein CASSPTSGNTIYF.

This chain uses TRBV6-5 with TRBJ1-1; 7 bases agree with TRBD1. Losses at the gene ends were 5 bases for V and 12 bases for J; bases not matched to a gene: 6. The CDR3 has 11 amino acids. CDR1 and CDR2 (germline): MNHEY, SVGAGI. CDR3 region: CASSQGQLTFF. The CDR3 bases are TGTGCCAGCAGTCAGGGACAGCTGACTTTCTTT.

V usage is TRBV6-5 and J usage is TRBJ1-1, with 11 bases identical to TRBD1. The V gene end was trimmed by 5 bases and the J gene end by 4 bases; junction bases not matched to a gene: 3. The CDR3 has 14 amino acids. Germline assignment: CDR1 MNHEY and CDR2 SVGAGI. CDR3 sequence reads: CASSDGQGATEAFF. The CDR3 bases are TGTGCCAGCAGTGACGGACAGGGGGCCACTGAAGCTTTCTTT.

The CDR3 nucleotides are TGTGCCAGTAGTACCCCCCCGGAGGGCTACACCTTC. This gives the protein CASSTPPEGYTF. The rearrangement uses TRBV19 and TRBJ1-2; D is unclear. Germline V gene lookup returns CDR1 LNHDA and CDR2 SQIVND (reference sequence). The CDR3 extends over 12 amino acids. V was trimmed by 4 bases and J by 8 bases, leaving 11 bases between them.

The chain uses TRBV5-5 and TRBJ2-3, with D possibly TRBD2 on 6 matching bases. Trimming took 2 bases from V and 1 from J, leaving 14 bases between them. There are 16 residues in the CDR3. Germline assignment: CDR1 SGHKS and CDR2 YYEKEE (reference sequence). The CDR3 protein is CASSFGAGRGTDTQYF. The CDR3 DNA is TGTGCCAGCAGCTTTGGGGCGGGGAGAGGCACAGATACGCAGTATTTT.

The chain couples TRBV7-8 to TRBJ1-2, with 12 bases identical to TRBD1. The germline CDR1 and CDR2 sequences are SGHVS and FQNEAQ. Trimming cost V 4 bases and J 8 bases; bases outside gene matches: 14. The CDR3 spans 17 residues. DNA of the CDR3: TGTGCCAGCAGCTCGGGGGCGGCCGGGACAGGGGGCAAGGGCTACACCTTC. Translating gives CASSSGAAGTGGKGYTF.

V and J are TRBV29-1 and TRBJ2-3; tentative D call: TRBD2 (6 bases). The V gene lost 5 bases and the J gene lost 3 bases, with 12 bases spanning the gap. The length of the CDR3 is 13 residues. The germline CDR1 and CDR2 sequences are SQVTM and ANQGSEA. The CDR3 reads CSVRRGGTDTQYF. CDR3 in DNA: TGCAGCGTTAGGAGGGGTGGGACAGATACGCAGTATTTT.

This chain links TRBV5-1 with TRBJ1-6, with a tentative D call TRBD1 (6 bases). The germline gives CDR1 SGHRS, CDR2 YFSETQ. Trimming took off 1 base at V and 4 bases at J, with 15 bases between the two ends. The CDR3 sequence is 17 residues long. For the CDR3, the DNA is TGCGCCAGCAGCTTGAGGGATCCGGGACAATATAATTCACCCCTCCACTTT. Amino acid sequence: CASSLRDPGQYNSPLHF.

This clone was observed a single time. In DNA form, the CDR3 reads TGCGCCAGCAGCCCCAACGGACGGTCCTACAATGAGCAGTTCTTC. Translation gives CASSPNGRSYNEQFF. The V and J genes are TRBV5-1 and TRBJ2-1; D unresolved. The CDR3 length is 15 residues. CDR1 is SGHRS, CDR2 YFSETQ, per germline. With 4 bases removed from V and 1 base from J, the gap between germline ends came to 12 bases.

CDR3 coding DNA: TGTGCCAGCAGTGGGCTAGGACAGTATGGCTACACCTTC. Residues: CASSGLGQYGYTF. The chain combines TRBV25-1 with TRBJ1-2; maybe TRBD1 (6 bases). The V and J ends lost 4 bases and 5 bases respectively, with 11 bases between them. Germline assignment: CDR1 MGHDK and CDR2 SYGVNS. CDR3 size: 13 residues.

As DNA, the CDR3 is TGTGCCAGCAGCTTCCGGGACAGAGGGGTTTACGAGCAGTACTTC. Translating it yields CASSFRDRGVYEQYF. V is TRBV7-9 and J is TRBJ2-7; TRBD1 aligns across 7 bases. After removal of 3 bases from V and 4 bases from J, the junction contained 9 bases not matched to a gene. The CDR3 consists of 15 residues. The germline gives CDR1 SEHNR, CDR2 FQNEAQ (reference sequence).

This sequence joins TRBV25-1 and TRBJ1-2, with 7 positions matching TRBD1. The V gene end was trimmed by 3 bases and the J gene end by 3 bases; junction bases not matched to a gene: 4. CDR3 length: 14 amino acids. Per the germline V gene, CDR1 is MGHDK and CDR2 is SYGVNS. Written as DNA, the CDR3 is TGTGCCAGCAGTGAGACAGGGTCCTACTATGGCTACACCTTC. Protein product: CASSETGSYYGYTF.

The chain couples TRBV19 to TRBJ2-5, with D possibly being TRBD1 (6 bases). V was cut by 6 bases and J by 5 bases, with 13 bases left in between. CDR1 is LNHDA, CDR2 SQIVND, per germline (reference sequence). This CDR3 has 13 residues. The CDR3 reads CASSAGDVETQYF. CDR3 DNA sequence: TGTGCCAGTAGCGCAGGGGATGTGGAGACCCAGTACTTC.

This clone has a handful of counts. The CDR3 DNA follows: TGTGCCAGTAGTATAGGTGAGGGAAGGGGCAATCAGCCCCAGCATTTT. This gives the protein CASSIGEGRGNQPQHF. The chain carries TRBV19 and TRBJ1-5; D uncertain. This CDR3 contains 16 residues. The germline V gene encodes CDR1 LNHDA and CDR2 SQIVND (reference sequence). The V and J ends lost 1 base and 2 bases respectively, with 12 bases between them. The whole variable domain, filled in from reference TRBV19 and TRBJ1-5, reads DGGITQSPKYLFRKEGQNVTLSCEQNLNHDAMYWYRQDPGQGLRLIYYSQIVNDFQKGDIAEGYSVSREKKESFPLTVTSAQKNPTAFYLCASSIGEGRGNQPQHFGDGTRLSIL.

CDR3 loop: CASSLAYGEDSYNEQFF. CDR3 DNA: TGCGCCAGCAGCTTGGCCTACGGGGAAGACTCCTACAATGAGCAGTTCTTC. The chain joins TRBV5-1 to TRBJ2-1, with TRBD2 as a possible D gene (5 bases). This CDR3 spans 17 amino acids. The V end was cut by 0 bases, the J end by 0 bases, with 13 bases between. CDR1 is SGHRS, CDR2 YFSETQ, per germline.

This sequence joins TRBV7-2 and TRBJ2-3; D unresolved. There are 17 residues in the CDR3. CDR1 is SGHTA and CDR2 is FQGNSA in the germline V gene. Trimming shortened V by 5 bases and J by 0 bases, and 18 bases separated the two germline ends. The CDR3 DNA reads as TGTGCCAGCAGCCCCCTGTGGGGATTTACTAGCACAGATACGCAGTATTTT. Protein: CASSPLWGFTSTDTQYF.

The V gene is TRBV9, the J gene TRBJ2-1, with unresolved D. CDR3 length equals 14 residues. Germline V gene data show CDR1 as SGDLS and CDR2 as YYNGEE. Trimming took off 0 bases at V and 4 bases at J, with 8 bases between the two ends. The DNA of the CDR3 is TGTGCCAGCAGCGTAGCTTGGGCGTACAATGAGCAGTTCTTC. Its translation: CASSVAWAYNEQFF.

The chain joins TRBV7-9 to TRBJ2-5; 7 bases are a match to TRBD1. V shed 5 bases, J shed 5 bases, and the junction held 8 bases outside the gene matches. The CDR3 is 14 amino acids. The germline gives CDR1 SEHNR, CDR2 FQNEAQ (reference sequence). CDR3 nucleotides: TGTGCCAGCAGCGTAGAACAGGGGTGGGAGACCCAGTACTTC. Translation gives CASSVEQGWETQYF.

The chain couples TRBV19 to TRBJ1-5; D uncertain. V lost 6 bases, J lost 0 bases, and 6 bases lay in between. CDR3 length: 13 amino acids. Germline V CDR1 and CDR2: LNHDA, SQIVND (reference sequence). The CDR3 is CASSRDSNQPQHF. The DNA of the CDR3 is TGTGCCAGTAGCCGGGATAGCAATCAGCCCCAGCATTTT.